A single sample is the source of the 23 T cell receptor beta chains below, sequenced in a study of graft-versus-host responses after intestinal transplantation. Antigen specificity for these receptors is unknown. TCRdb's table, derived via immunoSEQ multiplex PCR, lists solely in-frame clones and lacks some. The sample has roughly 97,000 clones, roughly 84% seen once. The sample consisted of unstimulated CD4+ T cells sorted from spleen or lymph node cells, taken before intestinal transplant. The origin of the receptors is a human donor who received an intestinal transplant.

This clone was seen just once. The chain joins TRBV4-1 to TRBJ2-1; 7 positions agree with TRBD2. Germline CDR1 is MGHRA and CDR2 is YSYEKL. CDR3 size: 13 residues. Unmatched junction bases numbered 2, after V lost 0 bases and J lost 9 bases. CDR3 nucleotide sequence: TGCGCCAGCAGCCAAGAAGGGAGGGCTGAGCAGTTCTTC. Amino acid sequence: CASSQEGRAEQFF.

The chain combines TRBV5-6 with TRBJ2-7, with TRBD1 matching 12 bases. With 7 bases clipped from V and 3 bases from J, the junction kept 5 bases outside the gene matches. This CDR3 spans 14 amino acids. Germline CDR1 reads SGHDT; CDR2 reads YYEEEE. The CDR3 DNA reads TGTGCCAGCGCCGGGACAGGGGGCAACTACGAGCAGTACTTC. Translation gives CASAGTGGNYEQYF.

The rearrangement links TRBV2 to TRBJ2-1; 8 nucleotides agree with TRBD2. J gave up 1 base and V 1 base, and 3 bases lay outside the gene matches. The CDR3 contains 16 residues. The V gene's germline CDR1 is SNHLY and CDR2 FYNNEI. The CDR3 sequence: CASSEGVAGSYNEQFF. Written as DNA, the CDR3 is TGTGCCAGCAGTGAAGGGGTAGCGGGGTCCTACAATGAGCAGTTCTTC.

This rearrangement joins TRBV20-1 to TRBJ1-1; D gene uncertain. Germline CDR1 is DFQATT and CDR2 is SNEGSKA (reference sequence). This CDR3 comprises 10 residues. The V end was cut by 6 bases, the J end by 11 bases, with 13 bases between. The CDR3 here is CSAQFNRAFF. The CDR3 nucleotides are TGCAGTGCCCAATTCAATCGGGCTTTCTTT.

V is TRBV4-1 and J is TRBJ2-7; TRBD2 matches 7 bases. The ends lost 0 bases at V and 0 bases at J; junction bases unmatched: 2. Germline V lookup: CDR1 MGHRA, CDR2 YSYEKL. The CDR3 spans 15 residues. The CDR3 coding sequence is TGCGCCAGCAGCCAAGAGGGAGGGAACTCCTACGAGCAGTACTTC. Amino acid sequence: CASSQEGGNSYEQYF.

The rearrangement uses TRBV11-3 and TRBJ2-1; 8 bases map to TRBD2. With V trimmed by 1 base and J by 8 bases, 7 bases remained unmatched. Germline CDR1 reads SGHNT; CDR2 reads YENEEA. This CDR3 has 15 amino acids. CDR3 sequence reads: CASSLGGGRIYEQFF. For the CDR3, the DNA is TGTGCCAGCAGCTTAGGCGGGGGGCGCATATATGAGCAGTTCTTC.

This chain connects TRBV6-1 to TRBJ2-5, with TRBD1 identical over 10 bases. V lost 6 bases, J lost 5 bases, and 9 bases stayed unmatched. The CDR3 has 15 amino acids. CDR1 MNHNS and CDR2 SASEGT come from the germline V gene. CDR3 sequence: CASRQPGQGRETQYF. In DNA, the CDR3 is TGTGCCAGCAGACAACCGGGACAGGGGCGGGAGACCCAGTACTTC.

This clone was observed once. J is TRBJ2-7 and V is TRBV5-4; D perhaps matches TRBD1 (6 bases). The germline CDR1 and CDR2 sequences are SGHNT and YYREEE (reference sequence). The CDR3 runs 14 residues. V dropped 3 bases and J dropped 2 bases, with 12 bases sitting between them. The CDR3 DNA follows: TGTGCCAGCAGCTGGTCAGGGGTCCCCTACGAGCAGTACTTC. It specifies CASSWSGVPYEQYF. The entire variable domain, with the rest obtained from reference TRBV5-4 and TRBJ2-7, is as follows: ETGVTQSPTHLIKTRGQQVTLRCSSQSGHNTVSWYQQALGQGPQFIFQYYREEENGRGNFPPRFSGLQFPNYSSELNVNALELDDSALYLCASSWSGVPYEQYFGPGTRLTVT.

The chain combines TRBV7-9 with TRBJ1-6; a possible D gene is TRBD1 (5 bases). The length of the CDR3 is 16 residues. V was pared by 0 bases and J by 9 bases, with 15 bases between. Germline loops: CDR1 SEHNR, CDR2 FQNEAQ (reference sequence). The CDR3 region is CASSLALDRPSSPLHF. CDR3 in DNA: TGTGCCAGCAGCTTAGCGCTAGACAGACCTAGTTCACCCCTCCACTTT.

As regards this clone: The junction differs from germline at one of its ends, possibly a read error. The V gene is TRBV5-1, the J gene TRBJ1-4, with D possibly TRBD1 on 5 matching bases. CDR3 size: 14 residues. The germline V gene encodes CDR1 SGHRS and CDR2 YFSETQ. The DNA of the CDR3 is TGTGCCAGCAGCAATGAAGGGGCGGCCGGAAAACTGTTTTTT. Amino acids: CASSNEGAAGKLFF.

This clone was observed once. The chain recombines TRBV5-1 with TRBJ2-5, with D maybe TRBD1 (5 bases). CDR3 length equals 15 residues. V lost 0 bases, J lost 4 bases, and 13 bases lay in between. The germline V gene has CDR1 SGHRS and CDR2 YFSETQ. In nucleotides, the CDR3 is TGCGCCAGCAGCTTGGGGTCAGGGTTCGGAGAGACCCAGTACTTC. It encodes CASSLGSGFGETQYF. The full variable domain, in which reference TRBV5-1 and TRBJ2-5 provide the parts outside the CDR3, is KAGVTQTPRYLIKTRGQQVTLSCSPISGHRSVSWYQQTPGQGLQFLFEYFSETQRNKGNFPGRFSGRQFSNSRSEMNVSTLELGDSALYLCASSLGSGFGETQYFGPGTRLLVL.

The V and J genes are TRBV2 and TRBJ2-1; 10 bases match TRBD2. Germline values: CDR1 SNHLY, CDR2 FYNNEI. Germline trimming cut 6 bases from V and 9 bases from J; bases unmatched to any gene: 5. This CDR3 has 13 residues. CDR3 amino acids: CASRQLAGPEQFF. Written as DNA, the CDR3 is TGTGCCAGCAGACAACTAGCGGGGCCTGAGCAGTTCTTC.

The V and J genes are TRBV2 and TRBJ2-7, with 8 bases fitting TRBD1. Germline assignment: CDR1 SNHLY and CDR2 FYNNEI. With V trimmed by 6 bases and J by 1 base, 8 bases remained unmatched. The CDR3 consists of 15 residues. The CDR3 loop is CASSLDRVVSYEQYF. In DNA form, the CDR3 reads TGTGCCAGCAGCCTGGACAGGGTGGTTTCCTACGAGCAGTACTTC.

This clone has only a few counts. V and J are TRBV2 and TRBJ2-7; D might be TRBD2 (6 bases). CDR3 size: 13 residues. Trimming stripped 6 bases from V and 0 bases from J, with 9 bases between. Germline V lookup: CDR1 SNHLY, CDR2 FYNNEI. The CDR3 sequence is CASRGGASYEQYF. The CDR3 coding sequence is TGTGCCAGCAGGGGGGGTGCCTCCTACGAGCAGTACTTC.

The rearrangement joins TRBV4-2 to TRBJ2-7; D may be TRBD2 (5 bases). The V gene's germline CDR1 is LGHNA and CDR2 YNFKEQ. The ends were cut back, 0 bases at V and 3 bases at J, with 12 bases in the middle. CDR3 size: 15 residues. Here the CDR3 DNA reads TGTGCCAGCAGCCAAGAGGGAGATCTTAGCTACGAGCAGTACTTC. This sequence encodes CASSQEGDLSYEQYF.

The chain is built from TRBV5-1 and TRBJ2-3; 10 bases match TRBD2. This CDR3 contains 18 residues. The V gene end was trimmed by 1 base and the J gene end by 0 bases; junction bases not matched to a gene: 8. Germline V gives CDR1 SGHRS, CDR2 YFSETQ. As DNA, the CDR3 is TGCGCCAGCAGCTTGCGACTAGCGGGCGGTACTAGCACAGATACGCAGTATTTT. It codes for CASSLRLAGGTSTDTQYF.

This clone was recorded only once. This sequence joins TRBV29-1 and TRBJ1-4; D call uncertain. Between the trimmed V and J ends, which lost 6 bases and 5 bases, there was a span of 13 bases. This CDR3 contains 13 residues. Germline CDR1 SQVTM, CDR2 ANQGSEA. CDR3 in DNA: TGCAGCGTGGGCCGGGGAGGGAATGAAAAACTGTTTTTT. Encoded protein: CSVGRGGNEKLFF.

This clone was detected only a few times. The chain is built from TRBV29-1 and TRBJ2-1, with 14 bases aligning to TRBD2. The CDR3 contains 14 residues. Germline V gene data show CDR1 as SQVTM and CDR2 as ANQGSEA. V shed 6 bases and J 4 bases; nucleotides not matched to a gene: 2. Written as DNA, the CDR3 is TGCAGCGTAGGGACTAGCGGGAGATACAATGAGCAGTTCTTC. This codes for CSVGTSGRYNEQFF.

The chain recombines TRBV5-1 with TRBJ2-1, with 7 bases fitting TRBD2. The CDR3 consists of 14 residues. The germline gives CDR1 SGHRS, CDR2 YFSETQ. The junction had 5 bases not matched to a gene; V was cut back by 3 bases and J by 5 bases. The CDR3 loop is CASSSRLADNEQFF. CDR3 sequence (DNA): TGCGCCAGCAGCTCTCGACTAGCCGACAATGAGCAGTTCTTC. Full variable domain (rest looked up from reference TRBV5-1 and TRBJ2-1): KAGVTQTPRYLIKTRGQQVTLSCSPISGHRSVSWYQQTPGQGLQFLFEYFSETQRNKGNFPGRFSGRQFSNSRSEMNVSTLELGDSALYLCASSSRLADNEQFFGPGTRLTVL.

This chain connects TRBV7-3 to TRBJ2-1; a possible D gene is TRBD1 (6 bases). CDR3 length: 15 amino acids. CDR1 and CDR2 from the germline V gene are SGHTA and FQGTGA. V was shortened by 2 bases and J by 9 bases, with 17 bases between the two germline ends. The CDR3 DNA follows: TGTGCCAGCAGCTTAGTTTCGTCTGGGGGCGGTGAGCAGTTCTTC. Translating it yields CASSLVSSGGGEQFF.

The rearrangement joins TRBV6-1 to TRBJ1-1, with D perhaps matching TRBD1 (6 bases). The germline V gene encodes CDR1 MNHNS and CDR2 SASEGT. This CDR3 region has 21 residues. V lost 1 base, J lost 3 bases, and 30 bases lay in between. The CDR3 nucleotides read TGTGCCAGCAGTGAAGTTGGGACACGGGGTACGGGGCGGAGGAAGGACACTGAAGCTTTCTTT. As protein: CASSEVGTRGTGRRKDTEAFF.

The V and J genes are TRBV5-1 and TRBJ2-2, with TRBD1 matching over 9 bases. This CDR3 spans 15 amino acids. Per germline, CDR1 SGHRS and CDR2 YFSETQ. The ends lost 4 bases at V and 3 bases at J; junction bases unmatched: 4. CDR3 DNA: TGCGCCAGCAGCCGGGGACAGGGCTACACCGGGGAGCTGTTTTTT. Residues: CASSRGQGYTGELFF.

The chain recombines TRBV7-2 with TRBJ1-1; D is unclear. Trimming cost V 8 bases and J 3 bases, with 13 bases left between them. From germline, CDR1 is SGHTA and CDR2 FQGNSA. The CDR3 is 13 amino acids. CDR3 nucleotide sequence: TGTGCCAGCGTATTTGGAGATCACACTGAAGCTTTCTTT. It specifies CASVFGDHTEAFF.